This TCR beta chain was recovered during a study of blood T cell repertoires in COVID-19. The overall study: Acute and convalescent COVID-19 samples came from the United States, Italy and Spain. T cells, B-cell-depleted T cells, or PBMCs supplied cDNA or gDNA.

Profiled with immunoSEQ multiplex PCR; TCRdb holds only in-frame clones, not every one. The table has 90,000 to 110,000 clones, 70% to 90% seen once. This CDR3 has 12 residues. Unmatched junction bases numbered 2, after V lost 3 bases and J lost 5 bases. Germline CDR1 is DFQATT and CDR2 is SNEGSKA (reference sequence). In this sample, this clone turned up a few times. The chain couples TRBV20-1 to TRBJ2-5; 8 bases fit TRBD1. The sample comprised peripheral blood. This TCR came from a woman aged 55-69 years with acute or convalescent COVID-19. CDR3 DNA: TGCAGTGCTAGTAGACAGGGGGAGACCCAGTACTTC. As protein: CSASRQGETQYF.